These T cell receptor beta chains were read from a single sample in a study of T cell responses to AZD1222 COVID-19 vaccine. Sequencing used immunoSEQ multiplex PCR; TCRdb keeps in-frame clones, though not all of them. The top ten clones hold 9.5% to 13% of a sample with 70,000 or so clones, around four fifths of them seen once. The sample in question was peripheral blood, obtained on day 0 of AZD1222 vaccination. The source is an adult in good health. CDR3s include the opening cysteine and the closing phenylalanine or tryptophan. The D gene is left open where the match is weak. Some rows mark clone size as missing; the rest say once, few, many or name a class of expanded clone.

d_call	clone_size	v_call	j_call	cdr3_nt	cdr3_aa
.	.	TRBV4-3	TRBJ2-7	TGCGCCAGCAGCCAAGATCGCGACTCCGCCTACGAGCAGTACTTC	CASSQDRDSAYEQYF
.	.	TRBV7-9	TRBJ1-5	TGTGCCAGCAGCGCCTCTTCCGACATGTCCCTTAATCAGCCCCAGCATTTT	CASSASSDMSLNQPQHF
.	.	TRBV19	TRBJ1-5	TGTGCCAGTAGCGACCAAGGTGGGCCCCAGCATTTT	CASSDQGGPQHF
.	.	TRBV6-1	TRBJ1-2	TGTGCCAGCAGTGAAGGGAACTATGGCTACACCTTC	CASSEGNYGYTF
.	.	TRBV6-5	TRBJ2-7	TGTGCCAGCAGTTACTCGGAGTGGGGTGAAGGTTACTTC	CASSYSEWGEGYF
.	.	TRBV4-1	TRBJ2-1	TGCGCCAGCAGCCAAGATGGGGCAGACAATGAGCAGTTCTTC	CASSQDGADNEQFF
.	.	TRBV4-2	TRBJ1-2	TGTGCCAGCAGCCAAGAGGGCGGGGGCGCTTCGGTTGGCTACACCTTC	CASSQEGGGASVGYTF
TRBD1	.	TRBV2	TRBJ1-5	TGTGCCAGCAGTGAAGGACAGGGCGGAAATCAGCCCCAGCATTTT	CASSEGQGGNQPQHF
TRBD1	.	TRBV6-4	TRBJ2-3	TGTGCCAGCAGTGACATTCAGGGGGTTATGCAGTATTTT	CASSDIQGVMQYF
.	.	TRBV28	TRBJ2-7	TGTGCCAGCAGTTTCTGGTCGCGATTAATCAGATACGAGCAGTACTTC	CASSFWSRLIRYEQYF
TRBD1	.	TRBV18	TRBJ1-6	TGTGCCAGCTCACCTCCCGACAGGGGGCTCGATTCACCCCTCCACTTT	CASSPPDRGLDSPLHF
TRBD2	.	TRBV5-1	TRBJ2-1	TGCGCCAGCAGCTTGGGCAGCGGGGGCTACAATGAGCAGTTCTTC	CASSLGSGGYNEQFF
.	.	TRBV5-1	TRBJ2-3	TGCGCCAGCAGCTTGCCCGTTGGCACAGATACGCAGTATTTT	CASSLPVGTDTQYF
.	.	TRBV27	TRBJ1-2	TGTGCCAGCAGTTCTAGGGGTGGCTATGGCTACACCTTC	CASSSRGGYGYTF
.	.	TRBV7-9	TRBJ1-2	TGTGCCAGCAGCTTTCAGGTGCGGTCAGCCAGCGATGGCTACACCTTC	CASSFQVRSASDGYTF
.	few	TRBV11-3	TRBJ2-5	TGTGCCAGCAGCTTAACATTCGGAGAGACCCAGTACTTC	CASSLTFGETQYF
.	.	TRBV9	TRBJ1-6	TGTGCCAGCAGCGTGGACCTCCTAAGCTCCTATAATTCACCCCTCCACTTT	CASSVDLLSSYNSPLHF
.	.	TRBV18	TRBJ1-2	TGTGCCAGCTCACCATCGGGGTATGGATATGGCTACACCTTC	CASSPSGYGYGYTF
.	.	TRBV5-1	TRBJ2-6	TGCGCCAGCAGCTTGGGGAACGTGGCTGGGGCCAACGTCCTGACTTTC	CASSLGNVAGANVLTF
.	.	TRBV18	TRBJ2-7	TGTGCCAGCTCACCCGCAGTTTACGAGCAGTACTTC	CASSPAVYEQYF
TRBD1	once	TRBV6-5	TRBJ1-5	TGTGCCAGCAGTACAGGGGGCTCGCCCCAGCATTTT	CASSTGGSPQHF
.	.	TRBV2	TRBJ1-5	TGTGCCAGCAGTTTCATAGAGAATCAGCCCCAGCATTTT	CASSFIENQPQHF
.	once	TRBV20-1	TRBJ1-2	TGCAAGAGCCCCCTGGCCTATGGCTACACCTTC	CKSPLAYGYTF
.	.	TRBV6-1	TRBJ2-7	TGTGCCAGCAGTGAAGCCCCTCCTTCGTACGAGCAGTACTTC	CASSEAPPSYEQYF
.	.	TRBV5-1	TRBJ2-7	TGCGCCAGCAGCTTGGCTGGGATTTTTAGCTACGAGCAGTACTTC	CASSLAGIFSYEQYF
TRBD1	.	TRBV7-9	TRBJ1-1	TGTGCCAGCAGCCATTCGGACAGGGTGACAAAAGCTTTCTTT	CASSHSDRVTKAFF
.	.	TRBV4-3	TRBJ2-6	TGCGCCAGCAGCCAAGATTCAGTTTCTGGGGCCAACGTCCTGACTTTC	CASSQDSVSGANVLTF
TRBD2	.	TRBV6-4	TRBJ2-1	TGTGCCAGCAGTGACTCCGGGACTAGCTCCTACAATGAGCAGTTCTTC	CASSDSGTSSYNEQFF
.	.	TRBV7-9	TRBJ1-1	TGTGCCAGCAGCCAAACAGGGATAGGCACTGAAGCTTTCTTT	CASSQTGIGTEAFF
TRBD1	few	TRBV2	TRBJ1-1	TGTGCCACCCACCGGGACAGTAACACTGAAGCTTTCTTT	CATHRDSNTEAFF
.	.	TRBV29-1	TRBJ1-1	TGCAGCGTTGTTCGGGCTGAAGCTTTCTTT	CSVVRAEAFF
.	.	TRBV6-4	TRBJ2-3	TGTGCCAGCAGTGACCCCCTCTGGAGGCGCAGCACAGATACGCAGTATTTT	CASSDPLWRRSTDTQYF
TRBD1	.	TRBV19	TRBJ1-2	TGTGCCAGTAGCCCTATGACAGGGAACTATGGCTACACCTTC	CASSPMTGNYGYTF
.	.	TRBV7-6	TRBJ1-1	TGTGCCAGCAGCTTAGCGGGACAGAACACTGAAGCTTTCTTT	CASSLAGQNTEAFF
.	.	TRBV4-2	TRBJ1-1	TGTGCCAGCAGCCAAGATACTCAAGGCTCGGGCACTGAAGCTTTCTTT	CASSQDTQGSGTEAFF
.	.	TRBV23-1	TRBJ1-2	TGCGCCAGCAGTCAACCCCAGACAGTGCCGATGAATGTGGACACCTTC	CASSQPQTVPMNVDTF
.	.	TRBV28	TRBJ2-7	TGTGCCAGCAGTCAAGCGGGACAGGCAAATCACGAGCAGTACTTC	CASSQAGQANHEQYF
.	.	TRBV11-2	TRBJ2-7	TGTGCCAGCAGCTTACAGGCCTCCTACGAGCAGTACTTC	CASSLQASYEQYF
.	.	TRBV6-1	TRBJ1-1	TGTGCCAGCAGTGAACAGGGTTACACTGAAGCTTTCTTT	CASSEQGYTEAFF
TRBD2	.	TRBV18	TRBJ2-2	TGTGCCAGCTCACCGGGTAGCGGGGGCATCTACACCGGGGAGCTGTTTTTT	CASSPGSGGIYTGELFF
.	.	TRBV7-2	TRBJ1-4	TGTGCCAGCAGCTTATACAGTATGGCAACTAATGAAAAACTGTTTTTT	CASSLYSMATNEKLFF
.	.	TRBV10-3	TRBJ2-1	TGTGCCATCAGCCATGTTGATAGCACCCATGAGCAGTTCTTC	CAISHVDSTHEQFF
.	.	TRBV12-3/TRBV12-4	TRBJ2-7	TGTGCCAGCAGGGGGGACTCCTACGAGCAGTACTTC	CASRGDSYEQYF
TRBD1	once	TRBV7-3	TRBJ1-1	TGTGCCAGCAGCGTACAGGGGGAACTGAACACTGAAGCTTTCTTT	CASSVQGELNTEAFF
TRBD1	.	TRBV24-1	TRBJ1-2	TGTGCCACCAGTGAATCTACAGGGGTTTTCACCTTC	CATSESTGVFTF
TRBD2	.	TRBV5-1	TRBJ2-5	TGCGCCAGCAGCCACGGGACTAGCGGCCAAGAGACCCAGTACTTC	CASSHGTSGQETQYF
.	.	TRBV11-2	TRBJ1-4	TGTGCCAGCAGCGTGCAGAGAAAGGGGGAAAAACTGTTTTTT	CASSVQRKGEKLFF
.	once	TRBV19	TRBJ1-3	TGTGCCAGTAGTATGGGGGACTTTCCGATTGGAAACACCATATATTTT	CASSMGDFPIGNTIYF
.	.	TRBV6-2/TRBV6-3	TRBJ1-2	TGTGCCAGCAGTTACCTGTCTCGGGCAGTGGATGGCTACACCTTC	CASSYLSRAVDGYTF
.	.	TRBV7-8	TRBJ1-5	TGTGCCAGCAGCTTAGGGGACCATCAGCCCCAGCATTTT	CASSLGDHQPQHF
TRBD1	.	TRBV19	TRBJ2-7	TGTGCCAGTAGGACAGGGGACAACGAGCAGTACTTC	CASRTGDNEQYF